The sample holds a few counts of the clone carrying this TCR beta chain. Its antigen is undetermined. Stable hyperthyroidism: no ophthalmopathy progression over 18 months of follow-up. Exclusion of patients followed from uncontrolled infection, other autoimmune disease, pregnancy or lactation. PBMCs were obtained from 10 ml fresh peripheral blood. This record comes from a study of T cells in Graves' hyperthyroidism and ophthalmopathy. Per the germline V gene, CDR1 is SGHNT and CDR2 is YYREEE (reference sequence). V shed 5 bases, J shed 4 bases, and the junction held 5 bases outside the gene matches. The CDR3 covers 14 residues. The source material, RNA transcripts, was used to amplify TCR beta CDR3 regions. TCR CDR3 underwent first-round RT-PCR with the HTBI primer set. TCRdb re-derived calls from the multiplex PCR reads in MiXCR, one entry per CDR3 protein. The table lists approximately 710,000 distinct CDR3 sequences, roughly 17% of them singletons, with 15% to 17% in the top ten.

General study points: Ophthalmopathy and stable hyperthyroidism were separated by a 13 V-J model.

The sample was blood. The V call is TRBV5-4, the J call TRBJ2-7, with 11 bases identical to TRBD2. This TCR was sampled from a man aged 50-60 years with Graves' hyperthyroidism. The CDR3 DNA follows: TGTGCCAGCAGATCGGGACTAGCGGATTACGAGCAGTACTTC. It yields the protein CASRSGLADYEQYF.